A single sample is the source of the 23 T cell receptor beta chains below, sequenced in a study of cytomegalovirus exposure and HLA in healthy donors. The PCR used 60 Vbeta and 13 Jbeta primers. TCRdb's table, derived via immunoSEQ multiplex PCR, lists solely in-frame clones and lacks some. The sample yields about 160,000 clones, 79% seen once. Sequenced input: PBMCs. These receptors came from a middle-aged man in good health and CMV-seropositive.

The chain carries TRBV15 and TRBJ2-5, with 9 bases fitting TRBD1. This CDR3 spans 14 amino acids. The V and J ends lost 6 bases and 1 base, in that order; junction bases with no gene match: 3. CDR1 is LNHNV, CDR2 YYDKDF, per germline (reference sequence). CDR3 amino acids: CATSRDRAQETQYF. The DNA for the CDR3 is TGTGCCACCAGTCGGGACAGGGCCCAAGAGACCCAGTACTTC.

V gene TRBV29-1 combines with J gene TRBJ1-4; no firm D call. Trimming stripped 7 bases from V and 7 bases from J, with 19 bases between. The CDR3 is made up of 14 amino acids. CDR1 and CDR2 (germline): SQVTM, ANQGSEA. For the CDR3, the DNA is TGCAGCGCCGCCAAAGAAGGACGGGGTGAAAAACTGTTTTTT. Its protein is CSAAKEGRGEKLFF.

This rearrangement joins TRBV11-1 to TRBJ2-7; 8 bases map to TRBD1. From germline, CDR1 is SGHAT and CDR2 FQDESV (reference sequence). V lost 1 base and J lost 3; bases outside the gene matches: 17. The CDR3 is 19 residues long. DNA of the CDR3: TGTGCCAGCAGCTTAGGAGCCTTACCCCGGGACAGGAAGAGCTACGAGCAGTACTTC. Translating it yields CASSLGALPRDRKSYEQYF. Full variable domain (outside the CDR3, taken from reference TRBV11-1 and TRBJ2-7): EAEVAQSPRYKITEKSQAVAFWCDPISGHATLYWYRQILGQGPELLVQFQDESVVDDSQLPKDRFSAERLKGVDSTLKIQPAELGDSAMYLCASSLGALPRDRKSYEQYFGPGTRLTVT.

The J gene is TRBJ1-2, the V gene TRBV5-4; a weak D match, TRBD1 (6 bases). CDR3 length: 16 amino acids. In germline, CDR1 is SGHNT, CDR2 YYREEE (reference sequence). Between the trimmed V and J ends, which lost 2 bases and 4 bases, there was a span of 18 bases. CDR3 region: CASSFGPGHLTYGYTF. CDR3 in DNA: TGTGCCAGCAGCTTCGGCCCGGGACACCTAACCTATGGCTACACCTTC.

The chain couples TRBV7-2 to TRBJ2-2, with 11 bases aligning to TRBD2. The V gene's germline CDR1 is SGHTA and CDR2 FQGNSA. This CDR3 spans 18 amino acids. V lost 1 base, J lost 0 bases, and 4 bases stayed unmatched. The CDR3: CASSLELAGAANTGELFF. In DNA, the CDR3 is TGTGCCAGCAGCTTAGAACTAGCGGGGGCTGCGAACACCGGGGAGCTGTTTTTT.

The chain has TRBV19 and TRBJ1-5, with D possibly matching TRBD1 (5 bases). From germline, CDR1 is LNHDA and CDR2 SQIVND (reference sequence). The V gene lost 4 bases and the J gene lost 2 bases, with 12 bases spanning the gap. The CDR3 consists of 15 residues. DNA of the CDR3: TGTGCCAGTAGTAGAGGACGGGGGGGCAATCAGCCCCAGCATTTT. Translating it yields CASSRGRGGNQPQHF.

V gene TRBV7-9 combines with J gene TRBJ1-3; 7 bases map to TRBD1. Germline loops: CDR1 SEHNR, CDR2 FQNEAQ (reference sequence). The V gene end was trimmed by 7 bases and the J gene end by 0 bases; junction bases not matched to a gene: 6. The CDR3 extends over 15 amino acids. The CDR3 bases are TGTGCCAGCACCACGAGACAGGGCTCTGGAAACACCATATATTTT. This sequence encodes CASTTRQGSGNTIYF. The full variable domain, rest sourced from reference TRBV7-9 and TRBJ1-3, is DTGVSQNPRHKITKRGQNVTFRCDPISEHNRLYWYRQTLGQGPEFLTYFQNEAQLEKSRLLSDRFSAERPKGSFSTLEIQRTEQGDSAMYLCASTTRQGSGNTIYFGEGSWLTVV.

V is TRBV5-1 and J is TRBJ2-3; D possibly corresponds to TRBD2 (5 bases). The CDR3 has 14 amino acids. V was clipped by 2 bases and J by 4 bases, with 11 bases between them. Germline V CDR1 and CDR2: SGHRS, YFSETQ. CDR3 region: CASSFDGKPDTQYF. CDR3 bases: TGCGCCAGCAGCTTTGACGGGAAGCCAGATACGCAGTATTTT. The whole variable domain, filled in from reference TRBV5-1 and TRBJ2-3, reads KAGVTQTPRYLIKTRGQQVTLSCSPISGHRSVSWYQQTPGQGLQFLFEYFSETQRNKGNFPGRFSGRQFSNSRSEMNVSTLELGDSALYLCASSFDGKPDTQYFGPGTRLTVL.

The V and J genes are TRBV10-3 and TRBJ2-2, with 11 bases fitting TRBD1. CDR1 and CDR2 from the germline V gene are ENHRY and SYGVKD. The CDR3 is 15 amino acids. The V segment lost 6 bases and the J segment 4 bases; nucleotides outside the gene matches: 4. CDR3 bases: TGTGCCATCAGCGGACAGGGGGCTCCCACCGGGGAGCTGTTTTTT. Its translation: CAISGQGAPTGELFF.

CDR3 region: CACGKERTGGGNIQYF. The CDR3 region has the DNA TGTGCCTGTGGCAAAGAGAGGACAGGGGGAGGAAACATTCAGTACTTC. The rearrangement joins TRBV2 to TRBJ2-4; TRBD1 matches 10 bases. V lost 11 bases, J lost 6 bases, and 16 bases stayed unmatched. In germline, CDR1 is SNHLY, CDR2 FYNNEI. The CDR3 spans 16 residues.

The gene calls are TRBV5-1 and TRBJ2-5, with D tentatively TRBD1 (6 bases). Germline V gene lookup returns CDR1 SGHRS and CDR2 YFSETQ. Trimming cost V 3 bases and J 5 bases, with 8 bases left between them. The CDR3 extends over 12 amino acids. The CDR3 region has the DNA TGCGCCAGCAGCTACAGGGCTGAGACCCAGTACTTC. Protein sequence: CASSYRAETQYF.

In this sample, this clone turned up once. The V and J genes are TRBV13 and TRBJ2-3; 9 bases are shared with TRBD2. CDR1 PRHDT and CDR2 FYEKMQ come from the germline V gene (reference sequence). The V gene end was trimmed by 6 bases and the J gene end by 2 bases; junction bases not matched to a gene: 21. There are 20 residues in the CDR3. The CDR3 coding sequence is TGTGCCAGCAGTCGGGGTCCGGGGATAGCGGGAGAAGGGGTCACAGATACGCAGTATTTT. Protein product: CASSRGPGIAGEGVTDTQYF.

This rearrangement joins TRBV20-1 to TRBJ2-5; D is unresolved. V was shortened by 5 bases and J by 4 bases, with 8 bases between the two germline ends. This CDR3 comprises 11 residues. CDR1 and CDR2 (germline): DFQATT, SNEGSKA (reference sequence). CDR3 sequence reads: CSADDRETQYF. CDR3 DNA sequence: TGCAGTGCTGATGATAGAGAGACCCAGTACTTC.

Of note for this clone: This same CDR3 is encoded by further DNA sequences in the sample. The J gene is TRBJ1-2, the V gene TRBV18; D possibly corresponds to TRBD1 (6 bases). CDR1 KGHSH and CDR2 LQKENI come from the germline V gene. With 4 bases removed from V and 2 bases from J, the gap between germline ends came to 8 bases. This CDR3 is built from 13 residues. The CDR3: CASSQDSNYGYTF. The CDR3 DNA reads as TGTGCCAGCTCACAGGACAGCAACTATGGCTACACCTTC.

This clone turned up a few times. This chain links TRBV6-4 with TRBJ2-3; 9 nucleotides match TRBD2. V shed 2 bases and J 6 bases; nucleotides not matched to a gene: 3. The CDR3 length is 14 residues. From germline, CDR1 is MRHNA and CDR2 SNTAGT. In DNA form, the CDR3 reads TGTGCCAGCAGTGACGGACTAGCGAGCGATACGCAGTATTTT. It translates to CASSDGLASDTQYF.

This clone was seen only once. The CDR3 coding sequence is TGTGCCAGCAGTTGGTCGGGGTCACCCCTCCACTTT. Protein: CASSWSGSPLHF. The V call is TRBV6-5, the J call TRBJ1-6; D remains unclear. The CDR3 is made up of 12 amino acids. V was trimmed by 4 bases and J by 10 bases, leaving 8 bases between them. Germline V CDR1 and CDR2: MNHEY, SVGAGI.

The V and J genes are TRBV6-6 and TRBJ1-5; D not resolved. The CDR3 loop spans 11 amino acids. Trimming took off 8 bases at V and 5 bases at J, with 7 bases between the two ends. The germline V gene encodes CDR1 MNHNY and CDR2 SVGAGI (reference sequence). The CDR3 loop is CASGPYQPQHF. CDR3 sequence (DNA): TGTGCCAGCGGGCCCTATCAGCCCCAGCATTTT.

The chain recombines TRBV15 with TRBJ2-7; D gene ambiguous. Germline assignment: CDR1 LNHNV and CDR2 YYDKDF (reference sequence). The CDR3 sequence is 14 residues long. Between the trimmed V and J ends, which lost 0 bases and 0 bases, there was a span of 6 bases. CDR3 protein: CATSRDYSSYEQYF. Written as DNA, the CDR3 is TGTGCCACCAGCAGAGATTACAGCTCCTACGAGCAGTACTTC.

For this clone: The junction differs from germline at one of its ends, possibly a read error. J is TRBJ1-4 and V is TRBV7-9; a weak D match, TRBD1 (5 bases). Germline assignment: CDR1 SEHNR and CDR2 FQNEAQ (reference sequence). The CDR3 runs to 18 residues. The CDR3 spells CSSSFRLTARRTNEKLFF. CDR3 nucleotide sequence: TGTTCCAGCAGCTTCCGTTTGACAGCCCGGCGGACTAATGAAAAACTGTTTTTT.

The rearrangement links TRBV30 to TRBJ2-7; 8 bases are shared with TRBD2. This CDR3 has 14 amino acids. Trimming took 1 base from V and 2 from J; bases not matched to a gene: 4. CDR1 is GTSNPN and CDR2 is SVGIG in the germline V gene (reference sequence). The CDR3 coding sequence is TGTGCCTGGAGTGAACTAGCGGTAACCTACGAGCAGTACTTC. It encodes CAWSELAVTYEQYF.

Only one count was recorded for this clone. The rearrangement joins TRBV27 to TRBJ2-7, with TRBD1 matching 9 bases. Germline V gene data show CDR1 as MNHEY and CDR2 as SMNVEV (reference sequence). V was pared by 6 bases and J by 2 bases, with 17 bases of the junction left unmatched. The CDR3 is made up of 18 amino acids. The CDR3 sequence: CASRRRTGTGWETYEQYF. The CDR3 DNA sequence: TGTGCCAGCAGAAGGCGAACCGGGACAGGGTGGGAGACCTACGAGCAGTACTTC.

This clone came up a few times. The CDR3 DNA follows: TGTGCCAGCATGTCTGCGTACGAGCAGTACTTC. This codes for CASMSAYEQYF. The chain combines TRBV28 with TRBJ2-7; D unclear. This CDR3 region has 11 residues. Germline CDR1 and CDR2: MDHEN and SYDVKM. Trimming pared 7 bases from V and 4 bases from J, leaving 8 bases between.

The chain combines TRBV7-2 with TRBJ2-7; D is perhaps TRBD1 (6 bases). With 4 bases removed from V and 5 bases from J, the gap between germline ends came to 15 bases. The CDR3 is 14 amino acids. In germline, CDR1 is SGHTA, CDR2 FQGNSA. CDR3 sequence (DNA): TGTGCCAGCAGCTCGACAGGACCCGCCGACGAGCAGTACTTC. Its translation: CASSSTGPADEQYF.